The 8 T cell receptor beta chains reported below all come from one sample, sequenced in a study of blood T cell repertoires in COVID-19. Sequencing was performed with immunoSEQ multiplex PCR; in TCRdb, only in-frame clones are kept and a portion is missing. The table has 150,000 to 200,000 clones, 90% to 95% seen once; the top ten hold about 5%. The sequenced sample consisted of peripheral blood. The receptors shown here come from a woman in her fifties or sixties with acute or convalescent COVID-19.

Concerning this clone itself: Within the sample, other DNA sequences also encode this same CDR3. The chain is built from TRBV7-2 and TRBJ2-7; no reliable D call. Trimming pared 0 bases from V and 7 bases from J, leaving 7 bases between. The CDR3 contains 12 residues. Germline CDR1 and CDR2: SGHTA and FQGNSA. The DNA for the CDR3 is TGTGCCAGCAGCTTAGCGCGTGGTGAGCAGTACTTC. Amino acids: CASSLARGEQYF.

This clone was picked up a small number of times. The chain has TRBV19 and TRBJ1-5; 7 bases map to TRBD1. The CDR3 is 14 amino acids. CDR1 is LNHDA and CDR2 is SQIVND in the germline V gene (reference sequence). V was pared by 7 bases and J by 3 bases, with 6 bases of the junction left unmatched. The CDR3 DNA reads TGTGCCAGTACCATACAGGGGATCAATCAGCCCCAGCATTTT. Amino acids: CASTIQGINQPQHF.

A single count supports this clone. The gene calls are TRBV28 and TRBJ2-7; D is unresolved. The germline gives CDR1 MDHEN, CDR2 SYDVKM. Trimming took off 1 base at V and 2 bases at J, with 3 bases between the two ends. The CDR3 loop spans 12 amino acids. CDR3 sequence (DNA): TGTGCCAGCAGTTTATCAGCCTACGAGCAGTACTTC. Translating it yields CASSLSAYEQYF.

The chain combines TRBV6-6 with TRBJ2-3; D possibly corresponds to TRBD2 (6 bases). Germline V gives CDR1 MNHNY, CDR2 SVGAGI (reference sequence). Between the trimmed V and J ends, which lost 4 bases and 9 bases, there was a span of 8 bases. The CDR3 loop spans 11 amino acids. The CDR3 loop reads CASSSSVTQYF. The DNA of the CDR3 is TGTGCCAGCAGTTCTAGCGTCACGCAGTATTTT.

This chain connects TRBV21-1 to TRBJ2-2; no DNA check was done on the table's D call, TRBD2. TRBV21-1 is a listed pseudogene. The length of the CDR3 is 16 residues. CDR3 sequence (DNA): TGTGCCAGCAGCAAAGATCGGGAGGCGAGCACCGGGGAGCTGTTTTTT. As protein: CASSKDREASTGELFF.

This clone was seen a handful of times. The J gene is TRBJ1-4, the V gene TRBV6-5, with 8 bases fitting TRBD1. This CDR3 contains 15 residues. Trimming took 8 bases from V and 7 from J; bases not matched to a gene: 12. Per germline, CDR1 MNHEY and CDR2 SVGAGI. The CDR3 DNA reads as TGTGCCAGCTCCCGGTCAGGGGGCCGGGGTGAAAAACTGTTTTTT. Its translation: CASSRSGGRGEKLFF.

V is TRBV19 and J is TRBJ2-7, with 11 nucleotides matching TRBD2. The CDR3 spans 14 residues. Losses at the gene ends were 2 bases for V and 7 bases for J; bases not matched to a gene: 4. Germline loops: CDR1 LNHDA, CDR2 SQIVND (reference sequence). CDR3 sequence: CASSITSGSGEQYF. The DNA of the CDR3 is TGTGCCAGTAGTATAACTAGCGGGAGTGGTGAGCAGTACTTC.

The chain recombines TRBV7-2 with TRBJ2-5; the match to TRBD1 covers 7 bases. Germline CDR1 and CDR2: SGHTA and FQGNSA. Trimming took 5 bases from V and 2 from J; bases not matched to a gene: 2. This CDR3 spans 13 amino acids. The CDR3 sequence is CASSARGQETQYF. The CDR3 DNA reads as TGTGCCAGCAGCGCCAGGGGGCAAGAGACCCAGTACTTC. Together with reference TRBV7-2 and TRBJ2-5, the CDR3 gives the full variable domain: GAGVSQSPSNKVTEKGKDVELRCDPISGHTALYWYRQSLGQGLEFLIYFQGNSAPDKSGLPSDRFSAERTGGSVSTLTIQRTQQEDSAVYLCASSARGQETQYFGPGTRLLVL.